This T cell receptor beta chain was sequenced in a study of blood T cell repertoires in COVID-19 (dated by TCRdb to about 2020). As for the study more broadly: The collaborator samples originated in the United States, Italy and Spain and spanned the acute and convalescent phases of COVID-19. Where available, HLA class I and class II types were taken from metadata supplied by the sample provider and were not determined by assay-based typing. A freely available public database, intended as a resource for researchers studying the immune response to SARS-CoV-2, is where the repertoires were released. A de-identified subject ID, COVID-19 status, age in years and sex were almost always included in the sample metadata. The dataset comprised deeply sampled blood TCRbeta repertoires from subjects exposed to, actively infected with, or recovered from COVID-19. Samples came from the ongoing ImmuneRACE study (first 160 participants) plus 1,254 subjects from 6 global collaborators. The material from the prospective study consisted of cDNA or gDNA derived from T cells, B-cell-depleted T cells, or PBMCs.

In Seattle, one collaborating source enrolled patients while the infection was active and tracked those patients longitudinally over the course of disease. The collaborating institutions used their own protocols to collect whole blood in K2EDTA tubes. For TCRbeta analysis, collaborators shipped samples as frozen whole blood, isolated PBMCs, or DNA extracted from either of those sample types. What the study reported, not specific to this receptor: The amount of clinical and demographic metadata varied by source and participant and was provided uncurated.

On this clone: No cognate antigen has been identified for it. Base quality data are lacking; no much larger clone is found one base away.

The immunoSEQ Assay, a bias-controlled multiplex PCR, was used to amplify TCRbeta CDR3 regions from genomic DNA. The authors' analysis ran thus. Within the assay, amplification of reference gene primers was used to estimate how many nucleated cells each sample contained. To quantify the absolute abundance of each unique TCRbeta CDR3 rearrangement, sequence reads were collapsed and filtered. For each sample, productive Simpson clonality was calculated by taking the square root of Simpson's diversity index across productive rearrangements. Entries here come from immuneACCESS through TCRdb and include only in-frame sequences with V and J called. Some clones fail to appear in such tables; in the studies checked, an unresolved V gene covers under half of the shortfall, and the cause of the remainder is unknown. Clonal size and the V and J genes are those of that table, whereas D and trimming came from the DNA. The sample yields 300,000 to 350,000 clones; about 91% were counted once. 1.6% of the sample is in the top ten clones.

The germline V gene supplies CDR1 KGHDR and CDR2 SFDVKD. Its CDR3 holds 14 amino acids, cysteine through phenylalanine. CDR3 DNA is the only sequence kept; it has 42 bases, read in frame from the first base. A distance of 12 bases separates the germline ends of V and J, which lose 3 bases and 7 bases respectively. The chain couples TRBV24-1 to TRBJ2-1; the D segment could be TRBD1, given 6 matching bases. Material for sequencing was peripheral blood. The TCR comes from a woman in her twenties or thirties with COVID-19, enrolled during active disease. CDR3 reads: CATSDPAQGNEQFF. The nucleotides read TGTGCCACCAGTGATCCAGCACAGGGTAATGAGCAGTTCTTC.